One and the same sample provided the 15 T cell receptor beta chains below, sequenced in a study of blood T cell repertoires in COVID-19. The data were produced by immunoSEQ multiplex PCR, yet TCRdb's version contains in-frame clones alone and is incomplete. This table has roughly 290,000 clones, 89% appearing once. The material sequenced was PBMCs or T cells enriched from blood (not recorded which). The receptors were gathered from a woman between 35 and 50 years old who had recovered from COVID-19.

The rearrangement joins TRBV15 to TRBJ1-1; TRBD1 matches 7 bases. CDR1 and CDR2 (germline): LNHNV, YYDKDF (reference sequence). This CDR3 spans 12 amino acids. Trimming removed 8 bases from V and 4 bases from J; junction bases left unmatched: 4. This CDR3 is CATGDRVTEAFF. As DNA, the CDR3 is TGTGCCACCGGAGACAGGGTCACTGAAGCTTTCTTT.

This chain uses TRBV19 with TRBJ1-4; D is unresolved. V was clipped by 1 base and J by 3 bases, with 12 bases between them. The CDR3 is 16 amino acids. Germline values: CDR1 LNHDA, CDR2 SQIVND (reference sequence). CDR3 in DNA: TGTGCCAGTAGTATAGCTGGAGGGCGCGCTAATGAAAAACTGTTTTTT. The encoded protein is CASSIAGGRANEKLFF.

V and J are TRBV19 and TRBJ1-6; D is perhaps TRBD1 (6 bases). This CDR3 has 13 amino acids. The V and J ends lost 7 bases and 8 bases respectively, with 12 bases between them. Germline CDR1 LNHDA, CDR2 SQIVND (reference sequence). CDR3 in amino acids: CASKNRVDSPLHF. CDR3 sequence (DNA): TGTGCCAGTAAGAACAGGGTGGATTCACCCCTCCACTTT.

V gene TRBV29-1 combines with J gene TRBJ1-2, with a weak D call TRBD1 (5 bases). This CDR3 is built from 14 residues. The V end was cut by 5 bases, the J end by 2 bases, with 15 bases between. Germline V gives CDR1 SQVTM, CDR2 ANQGSEA. The CDR3 DNA follows: TGCAGCGTTCCCCCCAGGGCAGGGAACTATGGCTACACCTTC. Translation: CSVPPRAGNYGYTF.

The V gene is TRBV11-2, the J gene TRBJ2-5; D is perhaps TRBD1 (6 bases). This CDR3 has 14 residues. Trimming took 4 bases from V and 5 from J, leaving 14 bases between them. Germline V lookup: CDR1 SGHAT, CDR2 FQNNGV. The CDR3 loop reads CASSYSGGGETQYF. As DNA, the CDR3 is TGTGCCAGCAGCTACTCTGGGGGCGGGGAGACCCAGTACTTC.

This chain links TRBV5-1 with TRBJ2-1; D unresolved. Germline V gene lookup returns CDR1 SGHRS and CDR2 YFSETQ. The CDR3 covers 16 residues. Trimming removed 4 bases at V and 7 bases at J, with 21 bases between. The CDR3 DNA reads TGCGCCAGCAGCCCTTCAAACTATGCGACTGTGAATGAGCAGTTCTTC. This sequence encodes CASSPSNYATVNEQFF.

CDR3 residues: CASSGQGPIYGYTF. The CDR3 region has the DNA TGCGCCAGCTCGGGACAGGGTCCCATTTATGGCTACACCTTC. This chain links TRBV5-1 with TRBJ1-2, with TRBD1 matching over 9 bases. CDR3 size: 14 residues. The trim removed 7 bases at V and 5 bases at J, leaving 9 bases unmatched. The germline gives CDR1 SGHRS, CDR2 YFSETQ.

A single count supports this clone. V gene TRBV12-3 or TRBV12-4 combines with J gene TRBJ2-3, with D tentatively TRBD1 (6 bases). The V end was cut by 6 bases, the J end by 11 bases, with 15 bases between. CDR3 length: 12 amino acids. CDR3 sequence reads: CASRSSTGMQYF. CDR3 DNA sequence: TGTGCCAGCAGGTCAAGCACAGGGATGCAGTATTTT.

This clone has only one observation. The V and J genes are TRBV7-8 and TRBJ1-2; no reliable D call. This CDR3 region has 14 residues. Germline V gives CDR1 SGHVS, CDR2 FQNEAQ. Trimming removed 1 base from V and 3 bases from J, with 9 bases in between. The CDR3 sequence: CASSLGLAYYGYTF. CDR3 nucleotide sequence: TGTGCCAGCAGCTTAGGTTTGGCCTACTATGGCTACACCTTC.

This rearrangement joins TRBV5-4 to TRBJ1-1; 8 nucleotides match TRBD1. Germline CDR1 is SGHNT and CDR2 is YYREEE (reference sequence). The J segment lost 5 bases and the V segment lost 1 base, leaving 4 bases of the junction unmatched. The CDR3 runs 14 residues. CDR3 protein: CASSLTGGLTEAFF. CDR3 bases: TGTGCCAGCAGCTTGACAGGGGGTTTGACTGAAGCTTTCTTT.

V and J are TRBV7-6 and TRBJ2-3; D is possibly TRBD1 (6 bases). Trimming left V 0 bases short and J 2 bases short, with 12 bases between. CDR1 SGHVS and CDR2 FNYEAQ come from the germline V gene. There are 16 residues in the CDR3. The CDR3 DNA follows: TGTGCCAGCAGCTTAGCGGCGACAGGTCACACAGATACGCAGTATTTT. Its translation: CASSLAATGHTDTQYF.

The V call is TRBV7-3, the J call TRBJ2-5; D might be TRBD1 (5 bases). Per the germline V gene, CDR1 is SGHTA and CDR2 is FQGTGA. The CDR3 totals 15 residues. V was trimmed by 1 base and J by 2 bases, leaving 11 bases between them. This CDR3 reads CASSLIPGIQETQYF. The CDR3 region has the DNA TGTGCCAGCAGCTTAATTCCAGGGATTCAAGAGACCCAGTACTTC.

The chain combines TRBV30 with TRBJ2-3, with 13 bases that match TRBD2. Trimming cost V 5 bases and J 10 bases; bases outside gene matches: 6. The V gene's germline CDR1 is GTSNPN and CDR2 SVGIG (reference sequence). This CDR3 region has 13 residues. The CDR3 DNA reads TGTGCCTGGTCCGGGACTAGCGGGGTTGCGCAGTATTTT. It is translated as CAWSGTSGVAQYF.

The chain has TRBV2 and TRBJ1-5, with 7 bases fitting TRBD1. The CDR3 runs to 12 residues. Trimming took 4 bases from V and 7 from J; bases not matched to a gene: 1. CDR1 and CDR2 from the germline V gene are SNHLY and FYNNEI. CDR3 coding DNA: TGTGCCAGCAGTGGACAGGGCCAGCCCCAGCATTTT. Residues: CASSGQGQPQHF. Looking up the rest from reference TRBV2 and TRBJ1-5 gives the full variable domain: EPEVTQTPSHQVTQMGQEVILRCVPISNHLYFYWYRQILGQKVEFLVSFYNNEISEKSEIFDDQFSVERPDGSNFTLKIRSTKLEDSAMYFCASSGQGQPQHFGDGTRLSIL.

The chain employs TRBV7-2 and TRBJ2-1; 9 bases are shared with TRBD2. The CDR3 runs to 15 residues. After removal of 3 bases from V and 9 bases from J, the junction contained 9 bases not matched to a gene. CDR1 is SGHTA, CDR2 FQGNSA, per germline. CDR3 region: CASSFSAGGYGEQFF. The CDR3 nucleotides read TGTGCCAGCAGCTTTTCTGCGGGAGGGTACGGTGAGCAGTTCTTC.